Included here is one T cell receptor (beta chain) sequence, with context. A much larger clone differs by one base, so this may be a read error. The CDR3 contains 15 residues. Trimming cost V 4 bases and J 0 bases, with 12 bases left between them. Using RNA transcripts, the TCR beta CDR3 regions were amplified. The library came from an HTBI-primed first-round RT-PCR and a second-round multiplex PCR. Using its own MiXCR run on the multiplex PCR reads, TCRdb lists one record per CDR3 protein. Of some 750,000 distinct CDR3 sequences listed, 35% to 50% are singletons. The data were taken from a study of Graves' ophthalmopathy and Graves' hyperthyroidism. Where ophthalmopathy was present, donors had moderate-to-severe activity, CAS ≥3, NOSPECS ≥4 and duration under 3 months.

The rearrangement joins TRBV12-3 or TRBV12-4 to TRBJ1-1, with a possible D match to TRBD1 (6 bases). The receptor comes from an adult man with Graves' ophthalmopathy. The specimen was peripheral blood. The CDR3 bases are TGTGCCAGCAGTTCAGAACAGGGCATGAACACTGAAGCTTTCTTT. Residues: CASSSEQGMNTEAFF.